Shown below are 2 T cell receptor beta chains from a single sample sequenced in a study of blood T cell repertoires in COVID-19. The method was immunoSEQ multiplex PCR; TCRdb's version includes in-frame clones alone and lacks a portion of them. Of some 13,000 clones listed, roughly two thirds are singletons. Sequencing was carried out using peripheral blood. The receptors derive from a human donor in a cohort sampled during active COVID-19.

The chain employs TRBV2 and TRBJ2-6, with D perhaps matching TRBD2 (7 bases). The CDR3 runs to 18 residues. Germline CDR1 reads SNHLY; CDR2 reads FYNNEI. Trimming pared 6 bases from V and 0 bases from J, leaving 18 bases between. Here the CDR3 DNA reads TGTGCCAGCAGGGGAGGGCGGACAGATGGCTCTGGGGCCAACGTCCTGACTTTC. Protein product: CASRGGRTDGSGANVLTF.

The rearrangement links TRBV5-1 to TRBJ2-2, with TRBD2 matching over 9 bases. The CDR3 runs 16 residues. Looked up from germline, CDR1 is SGHRS and CDR2 is YFSETQ. Trimming removed 0 bases from V and 6 bases from J; junction bases left unmatched: 6. DNA for the CDR3: TGCGCCAGCAGCTTGGAAGCGCGGGGGGGCGCCGGGGAGCTGTTTTTT. It yields the protein CASSLEARGGAGELFF. The full variable domain, rest sourced from reference TRBV5-1 and TRBJ2-2, is KAGVTQTPRYLIKTRGQQVTLSCSPISGHRSVSWYQQTPGQGLQFLFEYFSETQRNKGNFPGRFSGRQFSNSRSEMNVSTLELGDSALYLCASSLEARGGAGELFFGEGSRLTVL.